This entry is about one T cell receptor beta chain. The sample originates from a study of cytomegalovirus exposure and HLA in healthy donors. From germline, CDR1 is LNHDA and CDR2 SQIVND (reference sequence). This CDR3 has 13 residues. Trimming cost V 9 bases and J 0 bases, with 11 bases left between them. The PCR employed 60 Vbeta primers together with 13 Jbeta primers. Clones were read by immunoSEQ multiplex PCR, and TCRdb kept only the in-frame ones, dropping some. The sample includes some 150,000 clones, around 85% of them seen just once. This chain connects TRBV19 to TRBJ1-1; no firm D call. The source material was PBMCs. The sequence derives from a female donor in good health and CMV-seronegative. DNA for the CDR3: TGTGCCAGCAAGAGAGAGGTGAACACTGAAGCTTTCTTT. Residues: CASKREVNTEAFF.